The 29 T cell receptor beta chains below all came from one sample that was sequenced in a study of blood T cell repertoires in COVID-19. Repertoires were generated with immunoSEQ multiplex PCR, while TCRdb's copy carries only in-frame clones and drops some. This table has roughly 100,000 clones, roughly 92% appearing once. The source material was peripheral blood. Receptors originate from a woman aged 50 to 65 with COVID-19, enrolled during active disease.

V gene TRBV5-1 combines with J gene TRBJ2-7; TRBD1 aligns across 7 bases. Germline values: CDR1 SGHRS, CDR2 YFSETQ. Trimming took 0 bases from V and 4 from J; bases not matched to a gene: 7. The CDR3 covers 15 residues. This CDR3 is CASSLDRGPMYEQYF. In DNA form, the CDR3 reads TGCGCCAGCAGCTTGGACAGGGGCCCGATGTACGAGCAGTACTTC. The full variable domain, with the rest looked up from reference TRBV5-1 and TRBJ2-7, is KAGVTQTPRYLIKTRGQQVTLSCSPISGHRSVSWYQQTPGQGLQFLFEYFSETQRNKGNFPGRFSGRQFSNSRSEMNVSTLELGDSALYLCASSLDRGPMYEQYFGPGTRLTVT.

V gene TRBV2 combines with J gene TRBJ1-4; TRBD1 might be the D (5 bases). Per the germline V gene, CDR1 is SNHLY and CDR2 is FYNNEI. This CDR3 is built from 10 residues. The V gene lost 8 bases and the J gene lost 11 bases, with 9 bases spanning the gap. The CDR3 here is CASGQEKLFF. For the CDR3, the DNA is TGTGCCAGCGGACAAGAGAAACTGTTTTTT.

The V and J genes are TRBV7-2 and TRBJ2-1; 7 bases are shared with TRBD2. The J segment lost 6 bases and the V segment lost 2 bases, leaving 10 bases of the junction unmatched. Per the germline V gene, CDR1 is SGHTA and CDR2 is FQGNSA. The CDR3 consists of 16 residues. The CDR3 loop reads CASSLSGARTSNEQFF. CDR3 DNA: TGTGCCAGCAGCTTAAGCGGGGCCCGAACGAGCAATGAGCAGTTCTTC.

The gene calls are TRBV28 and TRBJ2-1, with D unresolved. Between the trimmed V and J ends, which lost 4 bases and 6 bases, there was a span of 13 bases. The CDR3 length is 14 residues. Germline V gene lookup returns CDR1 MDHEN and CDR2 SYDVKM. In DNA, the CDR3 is TGTGCCAGCAGTTCCGGGTCGATTGGCAATGAGCAGTTCTTC. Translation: CASSSGSIGNEQFF.

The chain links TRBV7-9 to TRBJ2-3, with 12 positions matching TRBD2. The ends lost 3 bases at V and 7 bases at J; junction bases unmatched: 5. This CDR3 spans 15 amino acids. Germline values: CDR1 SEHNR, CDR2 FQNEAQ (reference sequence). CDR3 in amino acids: CASSFLAGGSNTQYF. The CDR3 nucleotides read TGTGCCAGCAGCTTCCTAGCGGGGGGGTCCAATACGCAGTATTTT.

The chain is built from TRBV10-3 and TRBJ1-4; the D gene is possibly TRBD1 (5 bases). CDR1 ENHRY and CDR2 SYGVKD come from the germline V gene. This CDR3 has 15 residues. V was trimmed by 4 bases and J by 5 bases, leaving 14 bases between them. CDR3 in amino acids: CAISGSVAGNEKLFF. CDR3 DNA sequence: TGTGCCATCAGTGGAAGTGTGGCAGGGAATGAAAAACTGTTTTTT.

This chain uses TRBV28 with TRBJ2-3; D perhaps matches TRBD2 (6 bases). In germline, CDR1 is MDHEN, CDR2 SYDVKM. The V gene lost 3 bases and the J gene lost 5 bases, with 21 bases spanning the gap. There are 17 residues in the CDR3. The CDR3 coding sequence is TGTGCCAGCAGTTTGGATTTGCCGGGGGAATTTCGAGATACGCAGTATTTT. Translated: CASSLDLPGEFRDTQYF.

The CDR3: CASSWRGSSEAFF. The DNA of the CDR3 is TGTGCCAGCAGCTGGAGGGGCTCGTCCGAAGCTTTCTTT. The chain combines TRBV11-3 with TRBJ1-1, with D maybe TRBD1 (5 bases). Per germline, CDR1 SGHNT and CDR2 YENEEA. The CDR3 covers 13 residues. Trimming cost V 4 bases and J 8 bases, with 14 bases left between them.

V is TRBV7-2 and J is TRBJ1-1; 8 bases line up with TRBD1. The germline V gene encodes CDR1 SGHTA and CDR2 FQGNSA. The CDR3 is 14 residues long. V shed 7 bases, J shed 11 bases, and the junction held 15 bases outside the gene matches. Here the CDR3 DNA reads TGTGCCAGCACCCCGACAGGGGACACTGAAGCGGCTTTCTTT. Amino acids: CASTPTGDTEAAFF.

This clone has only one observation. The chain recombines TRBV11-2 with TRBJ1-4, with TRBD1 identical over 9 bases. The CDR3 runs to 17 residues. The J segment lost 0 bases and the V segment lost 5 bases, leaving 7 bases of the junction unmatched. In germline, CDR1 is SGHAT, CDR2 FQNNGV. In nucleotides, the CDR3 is TGTGCCAGCAGCCCGTCCCGGGACAGGGCAACTAATGAAAAACTGTTTTTT. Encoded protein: CASSPSRDRATNEKLFF.

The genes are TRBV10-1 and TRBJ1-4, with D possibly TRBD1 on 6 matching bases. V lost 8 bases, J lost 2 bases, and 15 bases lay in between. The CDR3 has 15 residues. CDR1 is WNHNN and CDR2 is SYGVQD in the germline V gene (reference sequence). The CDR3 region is CASFVRGSTNEKLFF. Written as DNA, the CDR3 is TGCGCCAGCTTTGTCAGGGGATCCACTAATGAAAAACTGTTTTTT.

This CDR3 reads CASSQESGNSPLHF. In DNA, the CDR3 is TGCGCCAGCAGCCAAGAGTCGGGGAATTCACCCCTCCACTTT. V usage is TRBV4-3 and J usage is TRBJ1-6; no reliable D call. Looked up from germline, CDR1 is LGHNA and CDR2 is YSLEER. This CDR3 is 14 amino acids long. The V gene lost 0 bases and the J gene lost 7 bases, with 7 bases spanning the gap.

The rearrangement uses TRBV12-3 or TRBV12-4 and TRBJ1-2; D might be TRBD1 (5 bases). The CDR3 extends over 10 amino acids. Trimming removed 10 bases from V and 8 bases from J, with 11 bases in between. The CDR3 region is CAIRAAGYTF. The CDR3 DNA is TGTGCCATCAGGGCTGCCGGCTACACCTTC.

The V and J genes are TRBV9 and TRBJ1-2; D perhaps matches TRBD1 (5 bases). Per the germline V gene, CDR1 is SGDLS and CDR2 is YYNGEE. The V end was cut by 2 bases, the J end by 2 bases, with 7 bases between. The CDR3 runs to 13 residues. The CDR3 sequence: CASSVPGNYGYTF. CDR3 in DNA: TGTGCCAGCAGCGTCCCAGGGAACTATGGCTACACCTTC.

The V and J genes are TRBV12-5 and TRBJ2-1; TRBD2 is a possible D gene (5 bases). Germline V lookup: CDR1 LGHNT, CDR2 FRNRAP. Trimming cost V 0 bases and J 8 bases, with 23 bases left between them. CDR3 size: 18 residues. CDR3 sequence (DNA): TGTGCTAGTGGTTTGGTACAAAAAGTTTTCGGGGTTTGGGATGAGCAGTTCTTC. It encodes CASGLVQKVFGVWDEQFF.

Here the CDR3 reads CASSQSTGHTNQPQHF. Written as DNA, the CDR3 is TGCGCCAGCAGTCAATCTACAGGGCATACCAATCAGCCCCAGCATTTT. V is TRBV23-1 and J is TRBJ1-5; tentatively, D is TRBD1 (6 bases). TRBV23-1 is an ORF, and what it does is uncertain. V lost 0 bases and J lost 3, with 12 bases in between. CDR3 size: 16 residues.

The CDR3 DNA reads as TGTGCCAGCAGTGATCGGCAGGGCGTGCATCAGCCCCAGCATTTT. This codes for CASSDRQGVHQPQHF. The chain is built from TRBV6-1 and TRBJ1-5, with TRBD1 as a possible D gene (5 bases). This CDR3 is built from 15 residues. The germline V and J ends were trimmed by 3 bases and 5 bases, with 14 bases remaining between them. Germline V lookup: CDR1 MNHNS, CDR2 SASEGT.

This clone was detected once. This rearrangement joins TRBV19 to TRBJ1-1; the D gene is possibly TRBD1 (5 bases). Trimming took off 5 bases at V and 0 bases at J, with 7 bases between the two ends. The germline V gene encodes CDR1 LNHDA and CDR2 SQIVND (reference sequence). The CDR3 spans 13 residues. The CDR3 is CASSWGVNTEAFF. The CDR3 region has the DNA TGTGCCAGTAGTTGGGGGGTGAACACTGAAGCTTTCTTT.

CDR3 amino acids: CASSSQVFKNIQYF. DNA for the CDR3: TGTGCCAGCAGCTCCCAGGTCTTCAAAAACATTCAGTACTTC. V is TRBV7-4 and J is TRBJ2-4; no firm D call. The CDR3 loop spans 14 amino acids. The germline V gene has CDR1 SGHVT and CDR2 SQSDAQ. The V and J ends lost 4 bases and 3 bases respectively, with 10 bases between them.

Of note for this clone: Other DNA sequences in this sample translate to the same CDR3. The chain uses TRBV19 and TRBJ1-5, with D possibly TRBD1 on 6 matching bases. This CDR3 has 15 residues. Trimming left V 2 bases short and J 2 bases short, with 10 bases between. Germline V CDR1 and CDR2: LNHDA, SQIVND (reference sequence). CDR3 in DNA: TGTGCCAGTAGTATATCAGGGGCCCGCAATCAGCCCCAGCATTTT. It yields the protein CASSISGARNQPQHF.

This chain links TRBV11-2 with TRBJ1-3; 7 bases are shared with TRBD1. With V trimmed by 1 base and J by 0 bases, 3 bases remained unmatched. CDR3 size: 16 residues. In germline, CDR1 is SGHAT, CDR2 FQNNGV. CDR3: CASSLGAGGSGNTIYF. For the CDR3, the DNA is TGTGCCAGCAGCTTAGGGGCAGGGGGCTCTGGAAACACCATATATTTT.

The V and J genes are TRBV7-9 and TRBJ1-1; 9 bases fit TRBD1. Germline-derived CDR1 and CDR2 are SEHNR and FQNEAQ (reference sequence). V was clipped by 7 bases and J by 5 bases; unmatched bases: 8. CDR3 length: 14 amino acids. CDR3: CASIVQGAITEAFF. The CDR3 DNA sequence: TGTGCCAGCATCGTACAGGGGGCAATTACTGAAGCTTTCTTT.

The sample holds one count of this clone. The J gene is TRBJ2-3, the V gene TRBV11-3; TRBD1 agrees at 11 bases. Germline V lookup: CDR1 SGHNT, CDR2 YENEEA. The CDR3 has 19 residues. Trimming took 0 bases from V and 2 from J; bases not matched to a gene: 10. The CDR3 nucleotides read TGTGCCAGCAGCTTAGATGGAAGGAGAGGACAGGGGGCCACAGATACGCAGTATTTT. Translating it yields CASSLDGRRGQGATDTQYF.

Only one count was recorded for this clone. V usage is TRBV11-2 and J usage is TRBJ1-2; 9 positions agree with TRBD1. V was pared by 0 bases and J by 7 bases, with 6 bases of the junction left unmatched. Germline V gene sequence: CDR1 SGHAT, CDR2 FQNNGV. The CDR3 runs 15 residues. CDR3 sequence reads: CASSLDGGTGLGYTF. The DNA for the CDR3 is TGTGCCAGCAGCTTAGATGGAGGGACAGGGCTTGGCTACACCTTC.

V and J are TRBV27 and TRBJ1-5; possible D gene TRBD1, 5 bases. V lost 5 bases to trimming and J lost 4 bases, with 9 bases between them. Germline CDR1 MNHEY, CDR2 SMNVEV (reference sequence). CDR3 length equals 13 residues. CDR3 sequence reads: CASSASGNQPQHF. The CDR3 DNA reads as TGTGCCAGCAGTGCGTCAGGGAATCAGCCCCAGCATTTT.

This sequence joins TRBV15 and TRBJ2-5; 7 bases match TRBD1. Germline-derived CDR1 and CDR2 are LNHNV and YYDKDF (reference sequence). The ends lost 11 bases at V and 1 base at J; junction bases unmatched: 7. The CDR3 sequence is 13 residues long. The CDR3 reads CASQHRGQETQYF. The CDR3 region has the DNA TGTGCCTCCCAACACAGGGGCCAAGAGACCCAGTACTTC. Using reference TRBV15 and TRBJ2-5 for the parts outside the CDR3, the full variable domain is DAMVIQNPRYQVTQFGKPVTLSCSQTLNHNVMYWYQQKSSQAPKLLFHYYDKDFNNEADTPDNFQSRRPNTSFCFLDIRSPGLGDTAMYLCASQHRGQETQYFGPGTRLLVL.

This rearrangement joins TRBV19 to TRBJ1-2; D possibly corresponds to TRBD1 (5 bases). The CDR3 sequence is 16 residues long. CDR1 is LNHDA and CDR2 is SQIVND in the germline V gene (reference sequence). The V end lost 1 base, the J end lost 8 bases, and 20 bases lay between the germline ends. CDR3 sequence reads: CASSIGNRLYEKGYTF. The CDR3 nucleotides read TGTGCCAGTAGTATAGGAAACAGGCTGTATGAGAAAGGCTACACCTTC. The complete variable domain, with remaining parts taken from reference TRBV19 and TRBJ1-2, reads DGGITQSPKYLFRKEGQNVTLSCEQNLNHDAMYWYRQDPGQGLRLIYYSQIVNDFQKGDIAEGYSVSREKKESFPLTVTSAQKNPTAFYLCASSIGNRLYEKGYTFGSGTRLTVV.

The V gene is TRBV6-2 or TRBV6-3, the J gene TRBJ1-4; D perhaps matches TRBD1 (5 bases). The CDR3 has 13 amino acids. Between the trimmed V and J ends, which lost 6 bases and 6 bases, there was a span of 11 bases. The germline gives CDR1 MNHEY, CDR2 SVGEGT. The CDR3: CASSSGNDEKLFF. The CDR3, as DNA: TGTGCCAGCAGCTCAGGGAATGATGAAAAACTGTTTTTT.

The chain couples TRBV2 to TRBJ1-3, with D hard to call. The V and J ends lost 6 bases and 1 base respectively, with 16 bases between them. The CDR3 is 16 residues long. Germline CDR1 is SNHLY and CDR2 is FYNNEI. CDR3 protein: CASSLDPTPSGNTIYF. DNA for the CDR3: TGTGCCAGCAGCCTAGACCCCACACCTTCTGGAAACACCATATATTTT.